The sequence of this T cell receptor beta chain was determined in a study of cytomegalovirus exposure and HLA in healthy donors. Findings and caveats of the study: Later genetic work tied a missense DCLRE1C variant to beta-chain V and J trimming. Both high specificity and high sensitivity reportedly marked the classifier's diagnosis of cytomegalovirus status. Earlier analysis looked at TCR beta V segments, and most were productive about 90% or about 30% of the time.

60 Vbeta and 13 Jbeta primers were used in PCR. Assay used: immunoSEQ multiplex PCR; TCRdb lists only in-frame clones, some missing. The table lists some 180,000 clones, approximately 85% of them singletons. With regard to this clone: Its antigen is not identified.

Looked up from germline, CDR1 is SGHRS and CDR2 is YFSETQ. This CDR3 region has 15 residues. The ends were cut back, 3 bases at V and 6 bases at J, with 16 bases in the middle. The sequenced material came from PBMCs. The receptor was derived from a woman in her fifties or sixties in good health and CMV-seronegative. This chain connects TRBV5-1 to TRBJ1-5, with a weak D call TRBD1 (6 bases). CDR3 nucleotide sequence: TGCGCCAGCAGCTGGGCGGACAGCACGACTCAGCCCCAGCATTTT. It is translated as CASSWADSTTQPQHF. Full variable domain (missing parts from reference TRBV5-1 and TRBJ1-5): KAGVTQTPRYLIKTRGQQVTLSCSPISGHRSVSWYQQTPGQGLQFLFEYFSETQRNKGNFPGRFSGRQFSNSRSEMNVSTLELGDSALYLCASSWADSTTQPQHFGDGTRLSIL.